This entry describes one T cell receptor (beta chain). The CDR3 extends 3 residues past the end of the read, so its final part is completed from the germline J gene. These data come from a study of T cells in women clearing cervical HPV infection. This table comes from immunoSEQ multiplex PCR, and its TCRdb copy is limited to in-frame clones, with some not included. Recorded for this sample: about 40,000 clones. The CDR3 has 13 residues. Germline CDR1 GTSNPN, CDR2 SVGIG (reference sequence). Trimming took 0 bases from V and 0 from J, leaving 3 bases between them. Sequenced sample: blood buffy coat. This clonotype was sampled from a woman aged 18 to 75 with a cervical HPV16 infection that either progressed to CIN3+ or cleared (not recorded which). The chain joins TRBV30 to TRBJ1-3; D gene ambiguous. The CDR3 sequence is CAWSVISGNTIYF. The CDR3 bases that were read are TGTGCCTGGAGTGTTATCTCTGGAAACACC.